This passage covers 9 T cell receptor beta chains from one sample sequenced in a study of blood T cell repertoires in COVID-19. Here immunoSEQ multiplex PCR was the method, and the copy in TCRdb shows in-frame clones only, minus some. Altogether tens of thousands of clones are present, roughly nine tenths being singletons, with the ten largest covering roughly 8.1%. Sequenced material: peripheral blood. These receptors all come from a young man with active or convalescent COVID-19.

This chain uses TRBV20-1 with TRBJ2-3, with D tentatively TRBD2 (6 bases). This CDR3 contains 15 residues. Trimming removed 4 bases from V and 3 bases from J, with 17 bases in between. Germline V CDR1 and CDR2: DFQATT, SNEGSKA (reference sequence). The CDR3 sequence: CSATERRGMTDTQYF. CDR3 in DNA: TGCAGTGCTACTGAACGGCGGGGAATGACAGATACGCAGTATTTT.

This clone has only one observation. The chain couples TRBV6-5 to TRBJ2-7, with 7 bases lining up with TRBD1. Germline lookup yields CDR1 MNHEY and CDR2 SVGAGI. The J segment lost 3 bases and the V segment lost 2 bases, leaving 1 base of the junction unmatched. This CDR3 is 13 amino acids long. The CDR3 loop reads CASSYRQGYEQYV. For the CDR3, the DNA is TGTGCCAGCAGTTACAGACAGGGCTACGAGCAGTACGTC.

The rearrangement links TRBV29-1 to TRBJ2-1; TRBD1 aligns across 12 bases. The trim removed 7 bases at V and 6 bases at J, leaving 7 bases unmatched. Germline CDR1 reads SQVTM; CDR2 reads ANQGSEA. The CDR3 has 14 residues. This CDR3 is CSEIGTGGPNEQFF. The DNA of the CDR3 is TGCAGCGAGATAGGGACAGGGGGCCCCAATGAGCAGTTCTTC.

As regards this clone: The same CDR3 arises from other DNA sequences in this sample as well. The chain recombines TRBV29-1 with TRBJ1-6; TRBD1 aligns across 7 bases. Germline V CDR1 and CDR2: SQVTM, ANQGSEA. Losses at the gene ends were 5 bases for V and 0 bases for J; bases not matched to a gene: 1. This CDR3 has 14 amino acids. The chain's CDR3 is CSVRDSSYNSPLHF. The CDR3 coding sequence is TGCAGCGTTAGGGACAGCTCCTATAATTCACCCCTCCACTTT.

This chain's CDR3 is CAWRGQGARTGELFF. The CDR3, as DNA: TGTGCCTGGAGAGGACAGGGCGCGCGGACCGGGGAGCTGTTTTTT. The V gene is TRBV30, the J gene TRBJ2-2; 8 nucleotides align to TRBD1. V dropped 3 bases and J dropped 5; count of bases not matched to a gene: 8. From germline, CDR1 is GTSNPN and CDR2 SVGIG (reference sequence). CDR3 length: 15 amino acids.

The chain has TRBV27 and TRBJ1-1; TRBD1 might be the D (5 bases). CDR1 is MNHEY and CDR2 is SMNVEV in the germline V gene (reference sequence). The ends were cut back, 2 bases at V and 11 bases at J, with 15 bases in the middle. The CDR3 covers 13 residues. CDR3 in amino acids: CASSLGSGISAFF. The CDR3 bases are TGTGCCAGCAGTTTAGGATCAGGGATTAGTGCTTTCTTT.

As DNA, the CDR3 is TGTGCCATCACGGCAGGAAACTATGGCTACACCTTC. Translating gives CAITAGNYGYTF. The chain couples TRBV10-3 to TRBJ1-2; the D is unclear. Trimming pared 7 bases from V and 2 bases from J, leaving 8 bases between. The CDR3 has 12 residues. CDR1 is ENHRY and CDR2 is SYGVKD in the germline V gene.

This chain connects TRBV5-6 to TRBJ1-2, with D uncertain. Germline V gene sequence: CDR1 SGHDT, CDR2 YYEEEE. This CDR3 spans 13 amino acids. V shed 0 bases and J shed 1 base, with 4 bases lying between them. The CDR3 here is CASSLDNNYGYTF. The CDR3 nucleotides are TGTGCCAGCAGCTTGGACAATAACTATGGCTACACCTTC.

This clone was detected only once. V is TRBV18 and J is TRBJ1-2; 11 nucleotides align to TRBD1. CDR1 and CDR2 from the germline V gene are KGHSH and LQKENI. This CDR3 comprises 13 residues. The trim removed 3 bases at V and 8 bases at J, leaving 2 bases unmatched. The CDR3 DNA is TGTGCCAGCTCACCGGGACAGGGGGACGGCTACACCTTC. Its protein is CASSPGQGDGYTF.